This is a list of T cell receptor beta chains from one sample in a study of blood T cell repertoires in COVID-19. Sequencing was performed with immunoSEQ multiplex PCR; in TCRdb, only in-frame clones are kept and a portion is missing. The profile shows 230,000 or so clones, about 85% of them singletons. The sample was peripheral blood. The receptors derive from a man in his thirties or forties with active or convalescent COVID-19. Each CDR3 is given with its conserved first and last residue. D genes are given only for firm matches. A row's size may be missing; if present it is once, few, many or a size class.

v_gene	abundance	j_gene	d_gene	CDR3nt	CDR3aa
TRBV5-4	NA	TRBJ2-3	NA	TGTGCCAGCAGCTCTAAGGCAGGGTCAGATACGCAGTATTTT	CASSSKAGSDTQYF
TRBV7-2	NA	TRBJ2-1	NA	TGTGCCAGCAGCGCCTCCGGAGCTTACTCCTACAATGAGCAGTTCTTC	CASSASGAYSYNEQFF
TRBV7-3	NA	TRBJ2-5	NA	TGTGCCAGCAGCTCTCAGCCCCGGGATGCACAATCGGAGACCCAGTACTTC	CASSSQPRDAQSETQYF
TRBV7-3	NA	TRBJ2-1	TRBD1	TGTTATGCCCGGGACAGGAGCTCCTACAATGAGCAGTTCTTC	CYARDRSSYNEQFF
TRBV6-1	NA	TRBJ2-3	TRBD1	TGTGCCAGCAGTGCCGGCAGGGGGCAATCGGGCACAGATACGCAGTATTTT	CASSAGRGQSGTDTQYF
TRBV19	NA	TRBJ2-7	TRBD1	TGTGCCAGTAGCCCCGGGACAGGGACCTACGAGCAGTACTTC	CASSPGTGTYEQYF
TRBV15	NA	TRBJ1-2	TRBD1	TGTGCCACCAGCAGAGATGTCAGGACAGGGTATGGCTACACCTTC	CATSRDVRTGYGYTF
TRBV6-6	once	TRBJ1-5	NA	TGTGCCAGCAGTTACCACCTCAATCCACTGATTCAGCCCCAGCATTTT	CASSYHLNPLIQPQHF
TRBV28	once	TRBJ2-7	TRBD2	TGTGCCAGCAGTTACCTAGCGGGAGGGTCTTTGGAGCAGTACTTC	CASSYLAGGSLEQYF
TRBV28	few	TRBJ1-4	NA	TGTGCCAGCAGTTCCCCCAGGGGATCAACTAATGAAAAACTGTTTTTT	CASSSPRGSTNEKLFF
TRBV15	NA	TRBJ2-3	NA	TGTGCCACCAGCAGAGAGGCCAGCGGTACCGCAGATACGCAGTATTTT	CATSREASGTADTQYF
TRBV7-2	NA	TRBJ1-3	NA	TGTGCCAGCAGCTTTGACCGGGGAGGAAACACCATATATTTT	CASSFDRGGNTIYF
TRBV6-1	NA	TRBJ2-6	NA	TGTGCCAGCAGTGAAGACAGCTCTGGGGCCAACGTCCTGACTTTC	CASSEDSSGANVLTF
TRBV28	NA	TRBJ1-1	NA	TGTGCCAGCAGCCTCCCCCACACTGAAGCTTTCTTT	CASSLPHTEAFF
TRBV28	NA	TRBJ1-2	NA	TGTGCCAGCAGTTTATCGGCAGGGATGGGCTATGGCTACACCTTC	CASSLSAGMGYGYTF
TRBV5-4	NA	TRBJ1-6	NA	TGTGCCAGCAGCTTGGTATCGGGATCGGACCTCCACTTT	CASSLVSGSDLHF
TRBV30	once	TRBJ2-2	TRBD2	TGTGCCTGTTTAGCGGGAGACGTCGGGGAGCTGTTTTTT	CACLAGDVGELFF
TRBV4-2	many	TRBJ2-5	NA	TGTGCCAGCAGCCAAGTAGGGGGGGCCGAGACCCAGTACTTC	CASSQVGGAETQYF
TRBV4-2	NA	TRBJ2-3	NA	TGTGCCAGCAGCCAATACCCTAGCGTGGCAGATACGCAGTATTTT	CASSQYPSVADTQYF
TRBV15	few	TRBJ1-1	NA	TGTGCCACCAGCGGGGCCGACACTGAAGCTTTCTTT	CATSGADTEAFF